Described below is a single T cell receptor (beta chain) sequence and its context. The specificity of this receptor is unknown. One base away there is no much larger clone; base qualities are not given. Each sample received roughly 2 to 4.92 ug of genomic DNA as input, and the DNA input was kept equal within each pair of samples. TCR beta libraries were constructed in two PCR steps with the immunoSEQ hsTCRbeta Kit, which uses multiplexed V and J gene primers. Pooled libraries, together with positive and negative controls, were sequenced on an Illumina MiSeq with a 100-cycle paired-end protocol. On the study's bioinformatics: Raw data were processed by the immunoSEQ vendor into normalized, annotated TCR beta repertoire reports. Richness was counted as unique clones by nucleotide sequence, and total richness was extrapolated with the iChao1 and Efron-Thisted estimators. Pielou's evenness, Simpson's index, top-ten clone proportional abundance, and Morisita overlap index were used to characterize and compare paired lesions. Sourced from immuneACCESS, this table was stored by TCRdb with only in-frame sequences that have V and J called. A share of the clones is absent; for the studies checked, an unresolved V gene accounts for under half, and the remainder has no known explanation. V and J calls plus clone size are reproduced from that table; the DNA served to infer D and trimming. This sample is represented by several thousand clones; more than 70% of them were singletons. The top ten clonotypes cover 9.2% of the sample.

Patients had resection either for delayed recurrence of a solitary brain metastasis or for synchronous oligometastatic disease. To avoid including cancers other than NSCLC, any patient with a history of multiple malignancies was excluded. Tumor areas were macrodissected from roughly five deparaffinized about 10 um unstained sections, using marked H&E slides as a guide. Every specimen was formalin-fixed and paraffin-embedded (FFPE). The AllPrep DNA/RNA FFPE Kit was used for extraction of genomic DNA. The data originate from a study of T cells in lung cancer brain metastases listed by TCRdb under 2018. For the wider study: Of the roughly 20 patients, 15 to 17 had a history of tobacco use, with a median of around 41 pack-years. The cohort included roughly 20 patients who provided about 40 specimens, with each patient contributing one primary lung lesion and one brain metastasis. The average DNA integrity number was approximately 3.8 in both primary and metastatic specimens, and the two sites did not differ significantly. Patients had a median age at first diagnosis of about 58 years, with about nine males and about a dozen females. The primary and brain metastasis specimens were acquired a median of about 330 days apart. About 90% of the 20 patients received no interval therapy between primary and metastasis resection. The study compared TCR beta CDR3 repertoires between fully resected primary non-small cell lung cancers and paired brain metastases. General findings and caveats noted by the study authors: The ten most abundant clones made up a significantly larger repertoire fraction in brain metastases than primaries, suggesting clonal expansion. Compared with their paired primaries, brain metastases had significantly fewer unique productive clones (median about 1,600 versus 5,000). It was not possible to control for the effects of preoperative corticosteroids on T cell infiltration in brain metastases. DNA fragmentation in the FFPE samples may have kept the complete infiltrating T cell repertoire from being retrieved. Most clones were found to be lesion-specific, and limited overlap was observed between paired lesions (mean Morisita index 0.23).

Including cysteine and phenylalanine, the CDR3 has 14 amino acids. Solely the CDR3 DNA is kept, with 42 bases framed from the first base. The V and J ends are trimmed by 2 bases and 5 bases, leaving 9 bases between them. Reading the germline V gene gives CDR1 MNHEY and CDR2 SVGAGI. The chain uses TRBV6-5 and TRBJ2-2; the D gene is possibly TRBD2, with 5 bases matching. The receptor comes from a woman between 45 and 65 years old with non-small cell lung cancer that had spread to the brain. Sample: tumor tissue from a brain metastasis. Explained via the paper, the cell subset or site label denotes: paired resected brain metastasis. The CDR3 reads CASSYDSGTGELFF. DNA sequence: TGTGCCAGCAGTTACGACTCGGGAACCGGGGAGCTGTTTTTT.